The clone carrying this TCR beta chain was seen many times. Its antigen is still unknown. This sample was taken from a study of CD8 T cells in ankylosing spondylitis. Overall study results and limits: Researchers reportedly found disease-linked clones significantly enriched in matched ankylosing spondylitis synovial fluid. In ankylosing spondylitis blood, a motif of seven or eight highly homologous TCR beta variants appeared characteristic.

The V and J ends lost 6 bases and 0 bases, in that order; junction bases with no gene match: 2. In germline, CDR1 is MNHEY, CDR2 SVGEGT. CDR3 size: 15 residues. Quantitative barcoded 5'-RACE was used to prepare TCR beta libraries. TCRdb independently ran MiXCR on the 5' RACE reads; one entry per CDR3 protein. The profile shows 450,000 to 550,000 distinct CDR3 sequences, approximately 5.3% of them singletons. This chain connects TRBV6-2 or TRBV6-3 to TRBJ2-3; 11 positions agree with TRBD2. Specimen: blood, either unsorted or a sorted T cell fraction (not recorded which). This TCR was recovered from a male donor with ankylosing spondylitis. In nucleotides, the CDR3 is TGTGCCAGCAGAATAGCGGGGGGGAGCACAGATACGCAGTATTTT. Encoded protein: CASRIAGGSTDTQYF.